Below are 13 T cell receptor beta chains sequenced from a single sample in a study of technical replicates of blood from a handful of donors. Here immunoSEQ multiplex PCR was the method, and the copy in TCRdb shows in-frame clones only, minus some. The table shows about 12,000 clones, with approximately 95% occurring only once. The material sequenced was PBMCs. These receptors were collected from a human donor in good health.

This sequence joins TRBV7-8 and TRBJ1-4; 8 nucleotides align to TRBD1. J was trimmed by 7 bases and V by 5 bases; bases with no gene match: 9. This CDR3 comprises 15 residues. CDR1 is SGHVS and CDR2 is FQNEAQ in the germline V gene. CDR3 DNA: TGTGCCAGCAGCCCGACCGGACAGGGCTTTGAAAAACTGTTTTTT. It is translated as CASSPTGQGFEKLFF.

In regard to this clone: At one end the junction does not follow the germline gene, possibly because of a read error. J is TRBJ2-7 and V is TRBV28; 7 nucleotides line up with TRBD1. The CDR3 totals 14 residues. Germline CDR1 and CDR2: MDHEN and SYDVKM. The CDR3: CASSSHRIPGQWVF. CDR3 sequence (DNA): TGTGCCAGCAGTTCCCACCGCATCCCGGGACAGTGGGTCTTC.

V usage is TRBV28 and J usage is TRBJ1-2; TRBD1 might be the D (6 bases). Germline V CDR1 and CDR2: MDHEN, SYDVKM. Trimming removed 1 base from V and 5 bases from J, with 14 bases in between. The CDR3 contains 15 residues. This CDR3 reads CASSLSTRTEYGYTF. CDR3 sequence (DNA): TGTGCCAGCAGTTTATCAACCCGGACAGAGTATGGCTACACCTTC.

J is TRBJ2-1 and V is TRBV7-9; 13 bases fit TRBD2. Germline CDR1 reads SEHNR; CDR2 reads FQNEAQ (reference sequence). Trimming at V came to 5 bases and at J to 7 bases, leaving 5 bases not matched to a gene. The CDR3 spans 15 residues. For the CDR3, the DNA is TGTGCCAGCAGCACGGGACTAGCGGGACAAAATGAGCAGTTCTTC. It codes for CASSTGLAGQNEQFF.

The rearrangement joins TRBV29-1 to TRBJ2-1, with 9 bases aligning to TRBD2. J gave up 7 bases and V 3 bases, and 7 bases lay outside the gene matches. Per the germline V gene, CDR1 is SQVTM and CDR2 is ANQGSEA. CDR3 length: 14 amino acids. CDR3 protein: CSVEWGSGSNEQFF. The DNA of the CDR3 is TGCAGCGTTGAGTGGGGTAGCGGGAGTAATGAGCAGTTCTTC.

The rearrangement joins TRBV6-4 to TRBJ2-1; 9 positions agree with TRBD2. This CDR3 contains 15 residues. CDR1 is MRHNA and CDR2 is SNTAGT in the germline V gene. After removal of 4 bases from V and 5 bases from J, the junction contained 6 bases not matched to a gene. The chain's CDR3 is CASSVVAGGDNEQFF. The CDR3 coding sequence is TGTGCCAGCAGTGTGGTTGCGGGAGGGGACAATGAGCAGTTCTTC.

The chain couples TRBV6-5 to TRBJ2-6; the D is unclear. Looked up from germline, CDR1 is MNHEY and CDR2 is SVGAGI. This CDR3 contains 13 residues. V was pared by 6 bases and J by 4 bases, with 7 bases between. CDR3 nucleotide sequence: TGTGCCAGCAGCACACCCGGGGCCAACGTCCTGACTTTC. Translating it yields CASSTPGANVLTF.

The gene calls are TRBV11-2 and TRBJ2-7; 10 nucleotides line up with TRBD2. The V and J ends lost 6 bases and 7 bases, in that order; junction bases with no gene match: 9. The V gene's germline CDR1 is SGHAT and CDR2 FQNNGV. The length of the CDR3 is 14 residues. CDR3 nucleotide sequence: TGTGCCAGCAGTGTAGCGGGGGGCCCCTGGGAGCAGTACTTC. As protein: CASSVAGGPWEQYF.

The chain recombines TRBV19 with TRBJ2-2, with 14 nucleotides matching TRBD2. Germline CDR1 and CDR2: LNHDA and SQIVND (reference sequence). The CDR3 has 17 residues. With 4 bases clipped from V and 6 bases from J, the junction kept 7 bases outside the gene matches. CDR3 in amino acids: CASSRPGTSGSAGELFF. CDR3 sequence (DNA): TGTGCCAGTAGTAGACCCGGGACTAGCGGGAGTGCCGGGGAGCTGTTTTTT.

The chain links TRBV5-8 to TRBJ1-2; 9 bases map to TRBD1. Germline CDR1 and CDR2: SGHTS and YDEGEE. With V trimmed by 4 bases and J by 4 bases, 2 bases remained unmatched. The CDR3 spans 13 residues. The CDR3 is CASSPGQGYGYTF. For the CDR3, the DNA is TGTGCCAGCAGCCCGGGACAGGGCTATGGCTACACCTTC.

This clone appeared once. This sequence joins TRBV18 and TRBJ1-2; a weak D match, TRBD1 (5 bases). Trimming took 3 bases from V and 8 from J, leaving 19 bases between them. Germline CDR1 and CDR2: KGHSH and LQKENI. This CDR3 spans 15 amino acids. CDR3 sequence: CASSPTTATPSGYTF. Written as DNA, the CDR3 is TGTGCCAGCTCACCGACGACAGCGACCCCAAGCGGCTACACCTTC.

J is TRBJ2-1 and V is TRBV9; 10 nucleotides match TRBD2. Germline CDR1 reads SGDLS; CDR2 reads YYNGEE. This CDR3 contains 15 residues. With 3 bases clipped from V and 8 bases from J, the junction kept 8 bases outside the gene matches. CDR3 sequence reads: CASSALAGVGYEQFF. For the CDR3, the DNA is TGTGCCAGCAGCGCTCTAGCGGGAGTGGGCTATGAGCAGTTCTTC.

The V gene is TRBV10-3, the J gene TRBJ1-2; 7 nucleotides agree with TRBD1. With V trimmed by 6 bases and J by 6 bases, 4 bases remained unmatched. Germline CDR1 and CDR2: ENHRY and SYGVKD. The CDR3 has 12 residues. The CDR3 here is CAISLGTDGYTF. In DNA, the CDR3 is TGTGCCATCAGCCTCGGGACAGATGGCTACACCTTC.